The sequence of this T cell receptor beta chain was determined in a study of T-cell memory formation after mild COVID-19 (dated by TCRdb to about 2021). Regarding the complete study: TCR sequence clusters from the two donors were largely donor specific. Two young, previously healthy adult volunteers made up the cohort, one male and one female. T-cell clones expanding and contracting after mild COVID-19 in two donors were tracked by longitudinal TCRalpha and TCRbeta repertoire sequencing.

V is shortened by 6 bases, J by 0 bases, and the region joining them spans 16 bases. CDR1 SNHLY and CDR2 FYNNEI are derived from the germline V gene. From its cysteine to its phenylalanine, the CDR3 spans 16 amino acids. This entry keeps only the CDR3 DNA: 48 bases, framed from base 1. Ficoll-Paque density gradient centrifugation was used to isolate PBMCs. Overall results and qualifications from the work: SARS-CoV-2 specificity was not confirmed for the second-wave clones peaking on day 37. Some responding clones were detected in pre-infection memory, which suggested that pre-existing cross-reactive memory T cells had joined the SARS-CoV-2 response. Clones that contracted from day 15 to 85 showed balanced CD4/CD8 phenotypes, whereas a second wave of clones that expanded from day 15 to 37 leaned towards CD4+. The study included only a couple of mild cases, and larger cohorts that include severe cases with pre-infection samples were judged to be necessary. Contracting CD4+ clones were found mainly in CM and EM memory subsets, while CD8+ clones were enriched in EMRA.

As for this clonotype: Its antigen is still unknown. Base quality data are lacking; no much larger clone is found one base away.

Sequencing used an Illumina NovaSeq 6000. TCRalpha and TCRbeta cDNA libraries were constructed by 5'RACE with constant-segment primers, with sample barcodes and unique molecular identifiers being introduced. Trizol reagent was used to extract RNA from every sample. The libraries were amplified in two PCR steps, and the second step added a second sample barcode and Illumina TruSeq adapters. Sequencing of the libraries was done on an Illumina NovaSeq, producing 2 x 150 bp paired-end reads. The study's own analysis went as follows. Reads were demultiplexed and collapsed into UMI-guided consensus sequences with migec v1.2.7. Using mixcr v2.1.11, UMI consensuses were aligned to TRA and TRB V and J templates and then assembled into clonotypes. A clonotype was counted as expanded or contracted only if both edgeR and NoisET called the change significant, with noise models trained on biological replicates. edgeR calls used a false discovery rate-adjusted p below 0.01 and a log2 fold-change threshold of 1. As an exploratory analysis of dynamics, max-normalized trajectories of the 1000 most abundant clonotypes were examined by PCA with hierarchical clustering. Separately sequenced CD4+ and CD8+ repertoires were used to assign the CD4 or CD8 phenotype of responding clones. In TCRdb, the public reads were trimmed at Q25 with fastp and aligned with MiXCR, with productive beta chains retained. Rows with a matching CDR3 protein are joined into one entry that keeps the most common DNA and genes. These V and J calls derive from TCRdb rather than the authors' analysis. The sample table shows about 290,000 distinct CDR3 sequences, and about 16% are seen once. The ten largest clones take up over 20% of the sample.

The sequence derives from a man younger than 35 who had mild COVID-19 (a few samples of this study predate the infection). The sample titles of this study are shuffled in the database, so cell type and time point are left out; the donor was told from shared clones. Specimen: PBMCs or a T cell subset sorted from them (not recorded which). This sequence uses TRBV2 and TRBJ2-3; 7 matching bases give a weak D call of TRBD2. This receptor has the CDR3 CASSLRGGVSTDTQYF. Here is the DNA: TGTGCCAGCAGCCTACGAGGGGGGGTCAGCACAGATACGCAGTATTTT.